Below, 17 T cell receptor beta chains from the same sample are listed, as sequenced in a study of cytomegalovirus exposure and HLA in healthy donors. Amplification used 60 Vbeta primers and 13 Jbeta primers. Libraries were prepared by immunoSEQ multiplex PCR; TCRdb keeps only in-frame clonotypes and omits some of them. This repertoire shows 150,000 to 200,000 clones, over 70% found once; its top ten account for around 3.1%. Sequenced: PBMCs. These receptors were taken from a male donor in good health and CMV-seronegative.

The chain links TRBV4-1 to TRBJ1-5, with a weak D call TRBD1 (5 bases). Germline assignment: CDR1 MGHRA and CDR2 YSYEKL. The CDR3 is made up of 15 amino acids. Trimming pared 0 bases from V and 7 bases from J, leaving 13 bases between. The DNA of the CDR3 is TGCGCCAGCAGCCAAGAAGGGCTCGGGGGGCAGCCCCAGCATTTT. Translated: CASSQEGLGGQPQHF.

The rearrangement uses TRBV9 and TRBJ2-1; D uncertain. The CDR3 runs to 15 residues. The V and J ends lost 3 bases and 0 bases respectively, with 10 bases between them. Germline assignment: CDR1 SGDLS and CDR2 YYNGEE. In DNA form, the CDR3 reads TGTGCCAGCAGCGGTTCAGCGAGCTCCTACAATGAGCAGTTCTTC. Translated: CASSGSASSYNEQFF.

The chain recombines TRBV9 with TRBJ2-1, with 9 positions matching TRBD1. This CDR3 contains 12 residues. Germline loops: CDR1 SGDLS, CDR2 YYNGEE. V lost 4 bases to trimming and J lost 12 bases; unmatched junction nucleotides: 5. In nucleotides, the CDR3 is TGTGCCAGCAGCTCGGACAGGGGAGTGCAGTTCTTC. Translated, it gives CASSSDRGVQFF.

The rearrangement uses TRBV2 and TRBJ1-2, with 7 bases aligning to TRBD1. The V segment lost 6 bases and the J segment 6 bases; nucleotides outside the gene matches: 10. This CDR3 contains 14 residues. The germline gives CDR1 SNHLY, CDR2 FYNNEI. The CDR3 nucleotides read TGTGCCAGCAGCCCCAGGGGGGTCATAAATGGCTACACCTTC. It specifies CASSPRGVINGYTF.

The rearrangement joins TRBV28 to TRBJ1-1; D ambiguous. The V end was cut by 5 bases, the J end by 1 base, with 11 bases between. This CDR3 comprises 14 residues. Per the germline V gene, CDR1 is MDHEN and CDR2 is SYDVKM. The CDR3, as DNA: TGTGCCAGCAGTCCGTGGGAGCAGAACACTGAAGCTTTCTTT. Translating gives CASSPWEQNTEAFF. Together with reference TRBV28 and TRBJ1-1, the CDR3 gives the full variable domain: DVKVTQSSRYLVKRTGEKVFLECVQDMDHENMFWYRQDPGLGLRLIYFSYDVKMKEKGDIPEGYSVSREKKERFSLILESASTNQTSMYLCASSPWEQNTEAFFGQGTRLTVV.

Comment on this clone: The junction shows a germline mismatch at one end, possibly a read error. The chain couples TRBV4-3 to TRBJ1-1; the match to TRBD1 covers 8 bases. Per the germline V gene, CDR1 is LGHNA and CDR2 is YSLEER. This CDR3 has 15 amino acids. As DNA, the CDR3 is TGCGCCGGCAGCCAAGACTCAGGGGGCTACACTGAAGCTTTCTTT. Its protein product is CAGSQDSGGYTEAFF.

This clone was seen only a few times. The rearrangement joins TRBV11-1 to TRBJ2-5; the match to TRBD1 covers 7 bases. This CDR3 is built from 15 residues. The V gene end was trimmed by 5 bases and the J gene end by 2 bases; junction bases not matched to a gene: 8. The germline V gene encodes CDR1 SGHAT and CDR2 FQDESV (reference sequence). DNA for the CDR3: TGTGCCAGCAGCCCCGGACAGGCCGATCAAGAGACCCAGTACTTC. Amino acids: CASSPGQADQETQYF.

The CDR3 DNA sequence: TGTGCCATCAGTCAAGCCGTGACTAGCGGGAGGGTCCAGGAGACCCAGTACTTC. Translating gives CAISQAVTSGRVQETQYF. This chain joins TRBV10-3 and TRBJ2-5, with TRBD2 identical over 14 bases. Germline CDR1 and CDR2: ENHRY and SYGVKD. Losses at the gene ends were 5 bases for V and 5 bases for J; bases not matched to a gene: 13. This CDR3 contains 18 residues.

The chain's CDR3 is CASSLDGMNTGELFF. Here the CDR3 DNA reads TGCGCCAGCAGCTTGGACGGTATGAACACCGGGGAGCTGTTTTTT. The rearrangement joins TRBV5-1 to TRBJ2-2; D is undetermined. The germline gives CDR1 SGHRS, CDR2 YFSETQ. CDR3 size: 15 residues. Trimming removed 0 bases at V and 1 base at J, with 7 bases between. The full variable domain, completed using reference TRBV5-1 and TRBJ2-2, is KAGVTQTPRYLIKTRGQQVTLSCSPISGHRSVSWYQQTPGQGLQFLFEYFSETQRNKGNFPGRFSGRQFSNSRSEMNVSTLELGDSALYLCASSLDGMNTGELFFGEGSRLTVL.

The CDR3 reads CSVEHPRTGRGYGYTF. In DNA form, the CDR3 reads TGCAGCGTTGAGCATCCAAGGACAGGCCGTGGCTATGGCTACACCTTC. The genes are TRBV29-1 and TRBJ1-2; 7 bases match TRBD1. CDR1 SQVTM and CDR2 ANQGSEA come from the germline V gene. Losses at the gene ends were 3 bases for V and 4 bases for J; bases not matched to a gene: 14. CDR3 size: 16 residues.

This chain uses TRBV6-1 with TRBJ2-1, with 14 bases that match TRBD2. The V segment lost 10 bases and the J segment 9 bases; nucleotides outside the gene matches: 11. This CDR3 spans 15 amino acids. The germline gives CDR1 MNHNS, CDR2 SASEGT. This CDR3 reads CATSVGTSGSGEQFF. CDR3 bases: TGTGCCACCTCGGTCGGGACTAGCGGGAGTGGTGAGCAGTTCTTC.

This clone was observed a few times. The rearrangement joins TRBV14 to TRBJ1-1; 7 nucleotides match TRBD1. The CDR3 runs 12 residues. Germline V CDR1 and CDR2: SGHDN, FVKESK. V shed 5 bases and J 9 bases; nucleotides not matched to a gene: 6. The CDR3 region is CASSSRQGQAFF. CDR3 in DNA: TGTGCCAGCAGCTCCCGACAGGGCCAAGCTTTCTTT.

This chain uses TRBV15 with TRBJ1-2, with TRBD1 as a possible D gene (6 bases). V lost 0 bases and J lost 1, with 6 bases in between. The CDR3 is made up of 14 amino acids. CDR1 is LNHNV and CDR2 is YYDKDF in the germline V gene (reference sequence). The DNA of the CDR3 is TGTGCCACCAGCAGAGACAGGGGTAACTATGGCTACACCTTC. Amino acid sequence: CATSRDRGNYGYTF.

The chain combines TRBV18 with TRBJ2-1; D ambiguous. V shed 1 base and J shed 3 bases, with 4 bases lying between them. The CDR3 has 13 residues. Germline V gene data show CDR1 as KGHSH and CDR2 as LQKENI. CDR3 nucleotides: TGTGCCAGCTCACCACTAGACTACAATGAGCAGTTCTTC. This encodes CASSPLDYNEQFF.

The chain uses TRBV10-1 and TRBJ1-5; 7 bases map to TRBD1. V shed 5 bases, J shed 5 bases, and the junction held 15 bases outside the gene matches. Germline V gene lookup returns CDR1 WNHNN and CDR2 SYGVQD (reference sequence). The CDR3 is 17 amino acids. The CDR3 region is CASSLPWTGGRHQPQHF. The CDR3 DNA follows: TGCGCCAGCAGTCTCCCCTGGACAGGAGGTAGGCATCAGCCCCAGCATTTT.

The rearrangement links TRBV4-1 to TRBJ1-4; D might be TRBD1 (6 bases). CDR1 is MGHRA and CDR2 is YSYEKL in the germline V gene. This CDR3 has 16 amino acids. Between the trimmed V and J ends, which lost 1 base and 8 bases, there was a span of 17 bases. The CDR3 is CASSQVSGVAGEKLFF. The CDR3 coding sequence is TGCGCCAGCAGCCAAGTGTCAGGGGTGGCAGGAGAAAAACTGTTTTTT.

This clone ranks as medium-sized. The J gene is TRBJ1-2, the V gene TRBV6-6, with 10 bases fitting TRBD1. V gave up 2 bases and J gave up 3 bases; unmatched junction bases: 3. Germline V lookup: CDR1 MNHNY, CDR2 SVGAGI (reference sequence). CDR3 size: 15 residues. CDR3 amino acids: CASSYPGTGDYGYTF. Here the CDR3 DNA reads TGTGCCAGCAGTTACCCCGGGACAGGGGACTATGGCTACACCTTC.